The 28 T cell receptor beta chains presented below share a single source sample, sequenced in a study of T-cell reconstitution after alpha-beta-depleted transplantation in children. Study conclusions and caveats: Where alpha-beta T cells came from about two months after transplant was reportedly several hundred expanded graft clones.

The TCRbeta library was prepared with unique molecular identifiers. TCRdb fed the PCR reads into MiXCR, producing one record per CDR3 protein. This sample has around 30,000 distinct CDR3 sequences, with over 6.5% found just once. These receptors' antigens are unknown. Sequenced material: peripheral blood, taken 60 days after TCRalphabeta/CD19-depleted stem cell transplant. The source is a child under two years old who had a stem cell transplant for acute myeloid leukemia, so the T cells may come from the graft donor.

This clonotype came up many times. The chain joins TRBV29-1 to TRBJ2-5; weak D call: TRBD2 (5 bases). CDR1 is SQVTM, CDR2 ANQGSEA, per germline. The V and J ends lost 2 bases and 1 base respectively, with 5 bases between them. The CDR3 length is 12 residues. DNA of the CDR3: TGCAGCGTTGAAAGCGGCCAAGAGACCCAGTACTTC. Amino acids: CSVESGQETQYF. Variable domain in full (rest from reference TRBV29-1 and TRBJ2-5): SAVISQKPSRDICQRGTSLTIQCQVDSQVTMMFWYRQQPGQSLTLIATANQGSEATYESGFVIDKFPISRPNLTFSTLTVSNMSPEDSSIYLCSVESGQETQYFGPGTRLLVL.

This clonotype was seen repeatedly, ten times or more. This chain uses TRBV20-1 with TRBJ1-1; no definite D call. Germline CDR1 DFQATT, CDR2 SNEGSKA (reference sequence). The CDR3 totals 9 residues. The CDR3 sequence is CSVGTEAFF. CDR3 DNA sequence: TGCAGCGTCGGCACTGAAGCTTTCTTT.

In this sample, this clonotype turned up many times. This chain connects TRBV10-3 to TRBJ2-4; no reliable D call. V was clipped by 0 bases and J by 3 bases, with 3 bases between them. The CDR3 extends over 13 amino acids. Looked up from germline, CDR1 is ENHRY and CDR2 is SYGVKD. This chain's CDR3 is CAISESDKNIQYF. CDR3 nucleotides: TGTGCCATCAGTGAGTCGGACAAAAACATTCAGTACTTC.

In this sample, this clonotype turned up many times. The chain couples TRBV11-2 to TRBJ2-2, with 13 positions matching TRBD2. Per germline, CDR1 SGHAT and CDR2 FQNNGV. The CDR3 runs 15 residues. The ends lost 4 bases at V and 13 bases at J; junction bases unmatched: 9. CDR3 sequence reads: CASSSGLAGLAALFF. The CDR3 DNA reads as TGTGCCAGCAGCTCGGGACTAGCGGGGTTGGCGGCGCTGTTTTTT.

This clonotype was picked up many times. In DNA form, the CDR3 reads TGCGCCAGCAGCTTATGGACAGGTGACTACGAGCAGTACTTC. Residues: CASSLWTGDYEQYF. The rearrangement links TRBV5-1 to TRBJ2-7; 7 bases are a match to TRBD1. The V gene end was trimmed by 2 bases and the J gene end by 3 bases; junction bases not matched to a gene: 5. The CDR3 is 14 amino acids. Germline V gene data show CDR1 as SGHRS and CDR2 as YFSETQ. The complete variable domain, with remaining parts taken from reference TRBV5-1 and TRBJ2-7, reads KAGVTQTPRYLIKTRGQQVTLSCSPISGHRSVSWYQQTPGQGLQFLFEYFSETQRNKGNFPGRFSGRQFSNSRSEMNVSTLELGDSALYLCASSLWTGDYEQYFGPGTRLTVT.

This clonotype came up many times. The chain is built from TRBV7-2 and TRBJ2-1; 10 nucleotides line up with TRBD2. Germline assignment: CDR1 SGHTA and CDR2 FQGNSA. V lost 6 bases and J lost 7; bases outside the gene matches: 9. This CDR3 has 15 residues. CDR3 in DNA: TGTGCCAGCAGTACAAAGCGGGGGGGTAATAATGAGCAGTTCTTC. It specifies CASSTKRGGNNEQFF.

The gene calls are TRBV11-3 and TRBJ2-1, with D perhaps matching TRBD1 or TRBD2 (6 bases each). This CDR3 contains 21 residues. Looked up from germline, CDR1 is SGHNT and CDR2 is YENEEA. V lost 4 bases and J lost 5, with 33 bases in between. The chain's CDR3 is CASSSPERFDGGPTRDNEQFF. In nucleotides, the CDR3 is TGTGCCAGCAGCTCCCCCGAACGATTTGACGGGGGCCCAACGCGGGACAATGAGCAGTTCTTC.

This clonotype was found many times. The V and J genes are TRBV7-2 and TRBJ2-1; 7 nucleotides align to TRBD2. Losses at the gene ends were 5 bases for V and 2 bases for J; bases not matched to a gene: 6. Germline loops: CDR1 SGHTA, CDR2 FQGNSA. CDR3 length: 15 amino acids. The CDR3 sequence: CASSLGGKAYNEQFF. In DNA, the CDR3 is TGTGCCAGCAGCCTGGGGGGGAAGGCCTACAATGAGCAGTTCTTC.

This clonotype was observed at least ten times. The rearrangement uses TRBV29-1 and TRBJ2-3; D may be TRBD2 (5 bases). The CDR3 covers 13 residues. CDR1 is SQVTM and CDR2 is ANQGSEA in the germline V gene. The V gene lost 0 bases and the J gene lost 8 bases, with 12 bases spanning the gap. The CDR3 DNA follows: TGCAGCGTTGAAGAGCCGGACTCAGCTACGCAGTATTTT. Residues: CSVEEPDSATQYF.

This clonotype was recorded at least ten times. The genes are TRBV7-9 and TRBJ2-3; D gene uncertain. The germline V and J ends were trimmed by 8 bases and 6 bases, with 12 bases remaining between them. The CDR3 loop spans 12 amino acids. In germline, CDR1 is SEHNR, CDR2 FQNEAQ (reference sequence). CDR3 in DNA: TGTGCCAGCGAAGTTGAGCAGGATACGCAGTATTTT. Its protein product is CASEVEQDTQYF.

This clonotype was observed at least ten times. The rearrangement uses TRBV4-3 and TRBJ2-4; D gene ambiguous. The germline V gene has CDR1 LGHNA and CDR2 YSLEER. The CDR3 is 16 amino acids. V was cut by 4 bases and J by 6 bases, with 19 bases left in between. The CDR3 DNA reads as TGCGCCAGCAGCCCCGATTCCAGTTTAGGCGGAAACATTCAGTACTTC. This sequence encodes CASSPDSSLGGNIQYF.

There are many counts of this clonotype. The rearrangement uses TRBV12-3 or TRBV12-4 and TRBJ2-1; 9 nucleotides agree with TRBD2. V gave up 6 bases and J gave up 3 bases; unmatched junction bases: 9. This CDR3 is 16 amino acids long. The CDR3 region is CASRPAKRGDYNEQFF. In DNA form, the CDR3 reads TGTGCCAGCAGGCCGGCCAAGCGGGGGGACTACAATGAGCAGTTCTTC.

This clonotype was recorded a few times. The chain joins TRBV12-3 or TRBV12-4 to TRBJ2-7, with 8 bases identical to TRBD1. The V and J ends lost 5 bases and 2 bases, in that order; junction bases with no gene match: 5. The CDR3 spans 14 residues. The DNA of the CDR3 is TGTGCCAGCAGTCGCTGGACAGGGACCTACGAGCAGTACTTC. It specifies CASSRWTGTYEQYF.

Ten or more counts support this clonotype. V gene TRBV6-2 or TRBV6-3 combines with J gene TRBJ2-1; no clear D. Germline CDR1 reads MNHEY; CDR2 reads SVGEGT. Trimming stripped 6 bases from V and 4 bases from J, with 22 bases between. The length of the CDR3 is 17 residues. The CDR3 region has the DNA TGTGCCAGCAGCCTTCTTCTCGCAGTAGTACCGTACAATGAGCAGTTCTTC. This sequence encodes CASSLLLAVVPYNEQFF.

This clonotype was counted ten times or more. CDR3 in DNA: TGTGCTAGTGGTCCGGGACACACTAACTATGGCTACACCTTC. Protein: CASGPGHTNYGYTF. The chain couples TRBV12-5 to TRBJ1-2; possibly TRBD1 for D (6 bases). V was cut by 5 bases and J by 0 bases, with 10 bases left in between. Germline V gene data show CDR1 as LGHNT and CDR2 as FRNRAP. The CDR3 consists of 14 residues. The variable domain in full, with the rest retrieved from reference TRBV12-5 and TRBJ1-2, is DARVTQTPRHKVTEMGQEVTMRCQPILGHNTVFWYRQTMMQGLELLAYFRNRAPLDDSGMPKDRFSAEMPDATLATLKIQPSEPRDSAVYFCASGPGHTNYGYTFGSGTRLTVV.

At least ten counts were recorded for this clonotype. This rearrangement joins TRBV9 to TRBJ2-7; TRBD2 matches at 8 bases. V shed 4 bases, J shed 6 bases, and the junction held 3 bases outside the gene matches. This CDR3 is built from 12 residues. Germline V gives CDR1 SGDLS, CDR2 YYNGEE. CDR3 sequence (DNA): TGTGCCAGCAGCCGGGGGGGAGGCGAGCAGTACTTC. Its translation: CASSRGGGEQYF.

This clonotype was seen repeatedly, ten times or more. The chain joins TRBV7-2 to TRBJ1-2; 7 bases agree with TRBD1. V gave up 7 bases and J gave up 4 bases; unmatched junction bases: 12. The CDR3 is 15 residues long. Germline V gene sequence: CDR1 SGHTA, CDR2 FQGNSA. CDR3 loop: CASTIPNRGSYGYTF. The DNA of the CDR3 is TGTGCCAGCACCATACCCAACAGGGGTTCCTATGGCTACACCTTC.

This clonotype has at least ten counts. The rearrangement links TRBV6-6 to TRBJ1-3, with D possibly matching TRBD1 (5 bases). Trimming took off 5 bases at V and 0 bases at J, with 17 bases between the two ends. There are 17 residues in the CDR3. The germline V gene has CDR1 MNHNY and CDR2 SVGAGI (reference sequence). The CDR3 bases are TGTGCCAGCAGTCCGTCAGGGTCCCCTAGCTCTGGAAACACCATATATTTT. It translates to CASSPSGSPSSGNTIYF.

This clonotype has a count of ten or more. The CDR3 nucleotides are TGTGCCAGCAGTTTGACAGGGCTGAATCAGCCCCAGCATTTT. Its translation is CASSLTGLNQPQHF. The J gene is TRBJ1-5, the V gene TRBV28; 7 nucleotides align to TRBD1. CDR3 length: 14 amino acids. Germline V CDR1 and CDR2: MDHEN, SYDVKM. V lost 3 bases and J lost 4; bases outside the gene matches: 3.

This clonotype was recorded at least ten times. This rearrangement joins TRBV14 to TRBJ2-7; unclear D gene. Germline V CDR1 and CDR2: SGHDN, FVKESK. Deletions cut 1 base from V and 2 bases from J, with 9 bases between. This CDR3 has 14 amino acids. The CDR3 coding sequence is TGTGCCAGCAGCCAAGGCCCTTTCCCCTACGAGCAGTACTTC. Its protein is CASSQGPFPYEQYF.

This clonotype was observed at least ten times. The chain couples TRBV7-8 to TRBJ1-2, with D possibly being TRBD1 (5 bases). This CDR3 has 18 amino acids. Trimming pared 0 bases from V and 1 base from J, leaving 18 bases between. Germline assignment: CDR1 SGHVS and CDR2 FQNEAQ. The CDR3 is CASSLAGGKDELNYGYTF. In DNA, the CDR3 is TGTGCCAGCAGCTTAGCGGGGGGGAAAGACGAGCTTAACTATGGCTACACCTTC. Full variable domain (remainder filled in from reference TRBV7-8 and TRBJ1-2): GAGVSQSPRYKVAKRGQDVALRCDPISGHVSLFWYQQALGQGPEFLTYFQNEAQLDKSGLPSDRFFAERPEGSVSTLKIQRTQQEDSAVYLCASSLAGGKDELNYGYTFGSGTRLTVV.

There are many counts of this clonotype. The chain employs TRBV6-4 and TRBJ2-3, with unresolved D. Germline CDR1 reads MRHNA; CDR2 reads SNTAGT. Trimming took 6 bases from V and 0 from J, leaving 13 bases between them. The CDR3 loop spans 15 amino acids. DNA of the CDR3: TGTGCCAGCAGGTTATCGGTGCTTAGCACAGATACGCAGTATTTT. Encoded protein: CASRLSVLSTDTQYF.

In its sample, this clonotype was seen many times. The chain links TRBV5-1 to TRBJ2-2; D is unclear. The CDR3 spans 14 residues. The germline V and J ends were trimmed by 0 bases and 4 bases, with 7 bases remaining between them. Germline V gives CDR1 SGHRS, CDR2 YFSETQ. CDR3 residues: CASSLEGGTGELFF. The CDR3 nucleotides are TGCGCCAGCAGCTTGGAAGGTGGCACCGGGGAGCTGTTTTTT.

This clonotype was detected ten times or more. The chain joins TRBV9 to TRBJ2-2; the match to TRBD1 covers 7 bases. Trimming at V came to 4 bases and at J to 6 bases, leaving 9 bases not matched to a gene. CDR1 and CDR2 from the germline V gene are SGDLS and YYNGEE. This CDR3 has 15 residues. The DNA of the CDR3 is TGTGCCAGCAGCTCCCCGACAGGGAAGGCCGGGGAGCTGTTTTTT. It codes for CASSSPTGKAGELFF.

This clonotype was picked up a small number of times. V gene TRBV7-6 combines with J gene TRBJ1-1; TRBD1 might be the D (6 bases). Germline V CDR1 and CDR2: SGHVS, FNYEAQ. CDR3 size: 18 residues. Trimming removed 5 bases from V and 6 bases from J, with 28 bases in between. The CDR3 nucleotides are TGTGCCAGCAGCCCTGCACCTGGGGGCGCGGGAAGGAATGCTGAAGCTTTCTTT. It translates to CASSPAPGGAGRNAEAFF.

This clonotype was found many times. V usage is TRBV11-2 and J usage is TRBJ2-1, with 7 bases that match TRBD1. V was clipped by 0 bases and J by 8 bases; unmatched bases: 10. Germline CDR1 reads SGHAT; CDR2 reads FQNNGV. The CDR3 extends over 16 amino acids. CDR3 loop: CASSLEGRQGSYEQFF. CDR3 nucleotide sequence: TGTGCCAGCAGCTTAGAAGGGAGACAGGGTAGTTATGAGCAGTTCTTC.

This clonotype was counted many times. V is TRBV20-1 and J is TRBJ1-2, with D hard to call. This CDR3 contains 15 residues. Germline CDR1 DFQATT, CDR2 SNEGSKA (reference sequence). Deletions cut 4 bases from V and 3 bases from J, with 18 bases between. This CDR3 reads CSATPYHQDDYGYTF. CDR3 in DNA: TGCAGTGCTACCCCTTATCACCAGGACGACTATGGCTACACCTTC.

This clonotype occurred once. The chain joins TRBV5-6 to TRBJ1-2; no clear D. Germline V gene data show CDR1 as SGHDT and CDR2 as YYEEEE. The CDR3 is 13 amino acids. Trimming stripped 9 bases from V and 4 bases from J, with 16 bases between. In DNA, the CDR3 is TGTGCCATGGGCCCCGGGTTTCTCTATGGCTACACCTTC. Amino acid sequence: CAMGPGFLYGYTF. The full variable domain, completed using reference TRBV5-6 and TRBJ1-2, is DAGVTQSPTHLIKTRGQQVTLRCSPKSGHDTVSWYQQALGQGPQFIFQYYEEEERQRGNFPDRFSGHQFPNYSSELNVNALLLGDSALYLCAMGPGFLYGYTFGSGTRLTVV.